This T cell receptor (beta chain) derives from a study of control samples from healthy donors and cancer patients. Method: immunoSEQ multiplex PCR; TCRdb's copy keeps in-frame clones and lacks some. Among some 120,000 clones, 88% were seen once, and the ten largest hold under 2.5%. Trimming pared 5 bases from V and 8 bases from J, leaving 15 bases between. The CDR3 sequence is 14 residues long. In germline, CDR1 is MNHEY, CDR2 SVGEGT. Sequenced input: blood. The receptor was isolated from a woman between 70 and 85 years old in good health. This chain links TRBV6-2 or TRBV6-3 with TRBJ1-4; D remains ambiguous. The CDR3 is CASSQLRSGEKLFF. CDR3 DNA: TGTGCCAGCAGTCAACTGCGGTCGGGCGAAAAACTGTTTTTT.